This T cell receptor beta chain is from a study of blood T cell repertoires in COVID-19. Some clones are missing from TCRdb's copy, which holds only in-frame ones; the method was immunoSEQ multiplex PCR. The sample records some 27,000 clones, roughly 85% being singletons. This CDR3 contains 13 residues. Trimming at V came to 10 bases and at J to 0 bases, leaving 3 bases not matched to a gene. Germline CDR1 SGHVS, CDR2 FQNEAQ. The chain employs TRBV7-8 and TRBJ2-1; TRBD2 agrees at 7 bases. Input material: peripheral blood. The receptor was isolated from a human donor in a cohort sampled during active COVID-19. In DNA form, the CDR3 reads TGTGCCACGGGCGGGAGCTCCTACAATGAGCAGTTCTTC. Residues: CATGGSSYNEQFF.